This T cell receptor beta chain was captured by sequencing in a study of T cell responses to AZD1222 COVID-19 vaccine. The data were produced by immunoSEQ multiplex PCR, yet TCRdb's version contains in-frame clones alone and is incomplete. The profile shows tens of thousands of clones, 70% to 90% of them singletons. This TCR derives from an adult who received the AZD1222 COVID-19 vaccine. The specimen comprised peripheral blood, sampled 28 days after the second AZD1222 dose.

In nucleotides, the CDR3 is TGTGCCAGTAGTATCCCCGGAGATGGGAGCAATCAGCCCCAGCATTTT. This gives the protein CASSIPGDGSNQPQHF. The chain has TRBV19 and TRBJ1-5; D is unresolved. Germline values: CDR1 LNHDA, CDR2 SQIVND (reference sequence). This CDR3 comprises 16 residues. V lost 3 bases and J 1 base, leaving 13 bases between the germline ends.